This T cell receptor beta chain is drawn from a study of T cell responses to AZD1222 COVID-19 vaccine. This clone was found once. Its specificity is unknown. Clones were sequenced by immunoSEQ multiplex PCR, and TCRdb holds only the in-frame ones, with some missing. The sample shows approximately 100,000 clones, about 90% of them seen only once. Second-dose groups at about 4 or about 12 weeks were pooled. General study findings and limits: A reported finding is that nearly half of spike-specific TCRs target unmutated variant regions. Baseline serology detected seropositivity in only 5 to 7 AZD1222 recipients. Donors skewed white British and female; clonal diversity was possibly underestimated.

The TCR comes from an adult who received the AZD1222 COVID-19 vaccine. Sequenced here: peripheral blood, sampled 28 days after the second AZD1222 dose.

This CDR3 reads CASSHPSGGAEQYF. Written as DNA, the CDR3 is TGTGCCAGCAGCCACCCTAGCGGGGGGGCTGAGCAGTATTTT. The chain couples TRBV7-8 to TRBJ2-3; 12 nucleotides line up with TRBD2. The germline V gene encodes CDR1 SGHVS and CDR2 FQNEAQ. V trimming: 5 bases; J trimming: 11 bases; junction bases outside the gene matches: 8. CDR3 length equals 14 residues.